What follows describes a single TCR beta chain. Its antigen is currently unknown. Since no conserved phenylalanine or tryptophan closes the CDR3, a read error is the likely cause. This sample is drawn from a study of post-analysis software for immune sequencing data. Study outcomes and limitations: Same-batch preparations were strongly co-clustered by F measure. Compared with controls, patients had more of roughly 5 TRBV segments, including TRBV5-6, TRBV5-1 and TRBV20-1.

The library was made from cDNA and included unique molecular identifiers. TCRdb recomputed calls from the PCR reads with MiXCR, one row per CDR3 protein. The sample has about 820,000 distinct CDR3 sequences; 53% are singletons. Per germline, CDR1 ENHRY and CDR2 SYGVKD. The CDR3 is 15 residues long. Trimming cost V 3 bases and J 6 bases, with 16 bases left between them. Sequenced input: blood. V gene TRBV10-3 combines with J gene TRBJ2-3; D uncertain. The sequence came from a girl aged 10 to 17 with multiple sclerosis. Here the CDR3 reads CAISDPGMRPDTQYL. The DNA of the CDR3 is TGTGCCATCAGTGACCCTGGGATGAGGCCGGATACGCAGTATCTT.